Sequencing of this T cell receptor (beta chain) was carried out in a study of CXCR3-negative and CXCR3-positive naive CD8 T cells. It was by 5' RACE with UMI labels that the TRB cDNA libraries were prepared. Each CDR3 protein gets one entry in TCRdb, which reprocessed the 5' RACE reads and gives no DNA. The listing records about 62,000 distinct CDR3 sequences. This clonotype was sampled from a human donor in good health. Some clones in this sample may be carry-over from other donors' samples. Source material: naive CXCR3- CD8+ T cells from blood. Subset in this sample: CD45RO-CCR7+CD27+CD95- naive CD8+ T cells lacking CXCR3 (TNR3-).

The CDR3: CSVLGAPRETYGYTF. The V gene is TRBV29-1, the J gene TRBJ1-2; TCRdb returns TRBD1, unconfirmable since there is no DNA. Germline V gives CDR1 SQVTM, CDR2 ANQGSEA. The CDR3 is 15 residues long.